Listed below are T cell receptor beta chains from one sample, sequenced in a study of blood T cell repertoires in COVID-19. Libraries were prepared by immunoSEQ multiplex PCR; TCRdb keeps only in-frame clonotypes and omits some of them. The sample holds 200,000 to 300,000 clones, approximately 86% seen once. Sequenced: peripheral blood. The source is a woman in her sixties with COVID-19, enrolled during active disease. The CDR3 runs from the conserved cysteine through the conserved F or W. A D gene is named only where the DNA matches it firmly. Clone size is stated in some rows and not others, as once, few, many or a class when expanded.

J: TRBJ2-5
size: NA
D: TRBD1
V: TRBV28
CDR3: CASSLRPGTGQETQYF
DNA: TGTGCCAGCAGTTTACGTCCGGGGACAGGCCAAGAGACCCAGTACTTC

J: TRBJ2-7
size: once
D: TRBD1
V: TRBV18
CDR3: CASSVADRGHEQYF
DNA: TGTGCCAGCTCAGTGGCGGACAGGGGACACGAGCAGTACTTC

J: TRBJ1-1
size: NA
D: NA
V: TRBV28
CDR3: CASSRSGTPNTEAFF
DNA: TGTGCCAGCAGCCGAAGCGGGACACCAAACACTGAAGCTTTCTTT

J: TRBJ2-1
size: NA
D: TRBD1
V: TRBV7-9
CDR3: CASSSLGQFAYNEQFF
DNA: TGTGCCAGCAGCTCCTTGGGACAGTTTGCCTACAATGAGCAGTTCTTC

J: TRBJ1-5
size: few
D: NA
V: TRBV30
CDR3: CAWSVNSNQPQHF
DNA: TGTGCCTGGAGTGTAAACAGTAATCAGCCCCAGCATTTT

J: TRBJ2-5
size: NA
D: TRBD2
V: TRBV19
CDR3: CASSIRGPGGVGQETQYF
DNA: TGTGCCAGTAGTATCCGCGGACCGGGAGGGGTCGGACAAGAGACCCAGTACTTC

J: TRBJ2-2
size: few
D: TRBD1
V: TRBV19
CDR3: CASSILGTANTGELFF
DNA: TGTGCCAGTAGTATTTTGGGGACAGCGAACACCGGGGAGCTGTTTTTT

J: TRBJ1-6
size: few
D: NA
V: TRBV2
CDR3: CASSEGGGRSYNSPLHF
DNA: TGTGCCAGCAGTGAAGGGGGGGGTCGGTCCTATAATTCACCCCTCCACTTT

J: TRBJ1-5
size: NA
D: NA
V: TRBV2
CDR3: CASSSGTENDSNQPQHF
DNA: TGTGCCAGCAGCTCCGGGACTGAGAACGATAGCAATCAGCCCCAGCATTTT

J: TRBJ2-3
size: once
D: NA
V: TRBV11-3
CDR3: CASSLSGGKGTQYF
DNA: TGTGCCAGCAGCTTAAGTGGAGGGAAAGGAACGCAGTATTTT

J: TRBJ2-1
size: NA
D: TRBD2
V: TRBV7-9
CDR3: CASSPGPSGLLF
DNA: TGTGCCAGCAGCCCCGGCCCTAGCGGCCTCCTCTTC

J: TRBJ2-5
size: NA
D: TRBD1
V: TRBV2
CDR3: CASSPGTGGKETQYF
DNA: TGTGCCAGCAGTCCTGGGACAGGGGGCAAGGAGACCCAGTACTTC

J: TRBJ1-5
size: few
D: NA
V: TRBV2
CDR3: CASSEALGQPQHF
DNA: TGTGCCAGCAGTGAAGCGCTAGGTCAGCCCCAGCATTTT

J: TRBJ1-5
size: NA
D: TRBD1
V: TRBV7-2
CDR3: CASSLNQGAGQPQHF
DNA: TGTGCCAGCAGCTTAAACCAGGGGGCAGGTCAGCCCCAGCATTTT

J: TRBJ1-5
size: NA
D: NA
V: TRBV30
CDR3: CAWRDNRDTVNQPQHF
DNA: TGTGCCTGGAGGGACAACCGGGACACTGTCAATCAGCCCCAGCATTTT

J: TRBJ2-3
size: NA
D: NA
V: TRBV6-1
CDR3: CASSESRTSTDTQYF
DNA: TGTGCCAGCAGTGAATCCCGAACTAGCACAGATACGCAGTATTTT

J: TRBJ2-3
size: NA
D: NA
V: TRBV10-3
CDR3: CAISVRGLLTDTQYF
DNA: TGTGCCATCAGTGTAAGGGGTCTCCTCACAGATACGCAGTATTTT

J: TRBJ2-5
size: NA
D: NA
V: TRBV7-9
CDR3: CASSLLFADQETQYF
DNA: TGTGCCAGCAGCTTACTCTTCGCAGACCAAGAGACCCAGTACTTC

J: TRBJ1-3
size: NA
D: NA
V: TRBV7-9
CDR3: CASSFGGGNTIYF
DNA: TGTGCCAGCAGCTTTGGGGGGGGAAACACCATATATTTT

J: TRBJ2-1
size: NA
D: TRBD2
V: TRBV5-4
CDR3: CASSLRGGSANNEQFF
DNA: TGTGCCAGCAGCTTGAGGGGCGGGAGCGCCAACAATGAGCAGTTCTTC

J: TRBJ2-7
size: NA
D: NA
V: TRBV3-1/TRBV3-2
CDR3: CASSQRSQFSYEQYF
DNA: TGTGCCAGCAGCCAGCGGTCCCAGTTTTCCTACGAGCAGTACTTC

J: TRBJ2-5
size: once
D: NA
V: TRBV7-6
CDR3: CASSLGDGGETQYF
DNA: TGTGCCAGCAGCTTAGGCGACGGAGGGGAGACCCAGTACTTC

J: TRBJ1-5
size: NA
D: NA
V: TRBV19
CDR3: CASSKDYQPQHF
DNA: TGTGCCAGTAGTAAGGACTACCAGCCCCAGCATTTT